Each of the 5 T cell receptor beta chains below was sequenced from the same sample in a study of blood T cell repertoires in COVID-19. Produced via immunoSEQ multiplex PCR; TCRdb's table is partial and in-frame only. Of 250,000 or so clones in the sample, roughly nine tenths are singletons; the top ten hold about 8.6%. The sequenced sample was peripheral blood. These receptors were obtained from a man aged 35 to 55 with active or convalescent COVID-19.

The chain uses TRBV5-1 and TRBJ2-1; D perhaps matches TRBD1 (7 bases). There are 17 residues in the CDR3. Deletions cut 5 bases from V and 7 bases from J, with 25 bases between. The germline V gene has CDR1 SGHRS and CDR2 YFSETQ. The CDR3 sequence: CASREGGMETGKNEQFF. The CDR3 DNA follows: TGCGCCAGCAGGGAGGGGGGTATGGAGACAGGGAAAAATGAGCAGTTCTTC. Using reference TRBV5-1 and TRBJ2-1 for the parts outside the CDR3, the full variable domain is KAGVTQTPRYLIKTRGQQVTLSCSPISGHRSVSWYQQTPGQGLQFLFEYFSETQRNKGNFPGRFSGRQFSNSRSEMNVSTLELGDSALYLCASREGGMETGKNEQFFGPGTRLTVL.

The V and J genes are TRBV2 and TRBJ2-7; TRBD2 agrees at 12 bases. The germline V gene encodes CDR1 SNHLY and CDR2 FYNNEI. V was clipped by 6 bases and J by 3 bases; unmatched bases: 3. CDR3 length: 14 residues. CDR3 loop: CASSGLAGHYEQYF. CDR3 coding DNA: TGTGCCAGCAGCGGACTAGCGGGGCACTACGAGCAGTACTTC.

This chain joins TRBV6-5 and TRBJ2-2, with 9 positions matching TRBD1. This CDR3 is 16 amino acids long. With 0 bases clipped from V and 3 bases from J, the junction kept 2 bases outside the gene matches. Germline V CDR1 and CDR2: MNHEY, SVGAGI. This chain's CDR3 is CASSYSDRGYTGELFF. The CDR3 bases are TGTGCCAGCAGTTACTCAGACAGGGGGTACACCGGGGAGCTGTTTTTT.

The chain combines TRBV4-1 with TRBJ2-7, with TRBD1 matching 7 bases. Looked up from germline, CDR1 is MGHRA and CDR2 is YSYEKL. CDR3 length: 16 amino acids. Trimming removed 2 bases from V and 4 bases from J; junction bases left unmatched: 11. The CDR3 loop reads CASSQMTVGQVYEQYF. The CDR3 DNA reads TGCGCCAGCAGCCAAATGACCGTCGGACAGGTTTACGAGCAGTACTTC.

The gene calls are TRBV12-3 or TRBV12-4 and TRBJ2-5; 7 bases map to TRBD1. The V segment lost 8 bases and the J segment 5 bases; nucleotides outside the gene matches: 5. The CDR3 is 12 residues long. Here the CDR3 DNA reads TGTGCCAGCTGCCTACAGGGGGAGACCCAGTACTTC. As protein: CASCLQGETQYF.